The clone carrying this T cell receptor beta chain was counted at least ten times. The antigen is unknown. The junction and the germline gene differ at one end; a read error may be behind it. The sample originates from a study of T cells in Graves' hyperthyroidism and ophthalmopathy. Study-level background: Peripheral blood was acquired at first diagnosis, ahead of any therapy whatsoever. General study points: Classification by a 13 V-J model distinguished ophthalmopathy from stable hyperthyroidism. Ophthalmopathy was identified by the model a median roughly 6.5 months ahead of onset.

What was amplified from RNA transcripts were TCR beta CDR3 regions. Researchers ran a first-round RT-PCR on the TCR CDR3 using the HTBI primer set. Each CDR3 protein is one row after TCRdb ran MiXCR on the multiplex PCR reads. Found here are approximately 870,000 distinct CDR3 sequences, approximately 40% of them singletons; the top ten hold approximately 10%. The CDR3 totals 13 residues. Germline CDR1 is SSHAT and CDR2 is FNYEAQ (reference sequence). The rearrangement links TRBV7-7 to TRBJ2-5; D ambiguous. The material sequenced was blood. The clonotype comes from a man between 18 and 35 years old with Graves' hyperthyroidism. The CDR3, as DNA: TGTGCTAGCAGCTGGTCCGGGCAAGAGACCCAGTACTTC. Its translation is CASSWSGQETQYF.